The subject of this entry is one TCR beta chain. This sample was included in a study of control samples from healthy donors and cancer patients. Sequencing used immunoSEQ multiplex PCR; TCRdb keeps in-frame clones, though not all of them. Among 200,000 to 250,000 clones listed, roughly 94% were seen once. Sequencing used blood. The TCR was taken from a man between 50 and 59 years old in good health.

The chain's CDR3 is CASSAVVEQYF. The CDR3 region has the DNA TGTGCCAGCAGTGCCGTCGTCGAGCAGTACTTC. The chain is built from TRBV2 and TRBJ2-7; D not resolved. The CDR3 consists of 11 residues. The germline CDR1 and CDR2 sequences are SNHLY and FYNNEI. Trimming left V 4 bases short and J 6 bases short, with 7 bases between.